This T cell receptor (beta chain) was sequenced during a study of blood T cell repertoires in COVID-19 (dated by TCRdb to 2018 to 2021). The study in broad terms: Samples covering the acute and convalescent phases of COVID-19 were provided by collaborators in the United States, Italy and Spain. Subjects who had been exposed to COVID-19, were actively infected with it, or had recovered from it provided the deeply sampled blood TCRbeta repertoires that made up the dataset. Where available, HLA class I and class II types were taken from metadata supplied by the sample provider and were not determined by assay-based typing. The repertoires were released in a freely available public database intended as a resource for research on the immune response to SARS-CoV-2. The sample metadata nearly always contained a de-identified subject ID, COVID-19 status, age in years and sex. Samples were obtained from the ongoing ImmuneRACE study (first 160 participants) and from roughly 1,300 subjects provided by 6 global collaborators. The prospective study material was composed of cDNA or gDNA derived from T cells, B-cell-depleted T cells, or PBMCs.

The immunoSEQ Assay, a bias-controlled multiplex PCR, was used to amplify TCRbeta CDR3 regions from genomic DNA. For the original study's pipeline: Within the assay, amplification of reference gene primers was used to estimate how many nucleated cells each sample contained. To quantify the absolute abundance of each unique TCRbeta CDR3 rearrangement, sequence reads were collapsed and filtered. For each sample, productive Simpson clonality was calculated as the square root of Simpson's diversity index over productive rearrangements. Held by TCRdb, this immuneACCESS table contains in-frame sequences only and omits some clones. Under half of the omission traces to an unresolved V gene where checked; the cause of the rest is unknown. D and trimming come from the DNA, and the V and J calls and clone size come from that table. Across this sample there are about 350,000 clones, with less than 90% seen only once. The ten largest clonotypes hold about 7.6% of the sample.

The CDR3 covers 11 residues, taking in both the cysteine and the phenylalanine. CDR3 DNA is the only sequence kept; it has 33 bases, read in frame from the first base. Per the germline V gene (reference sequence), DFQATT is the CDR1 and SNEGSKA is the CDR2. V lost 5 bases and J lost 11 bases, and the count of bases not matched to a germline gene is 3. The full study reports these points: The quantity of clinical and demographic metadata differed by source and by participant and was supplied without curation.

About this clone itself: Its recognized antigen is unknown. No much larger clone exists at a distance of one base, and base qualities are not known.

One collaborating source in Seattle enrolled patients while the patients were actively infected and followed the patients over time throughout the course of disease. The collaborating institutions used their own protocols to collect whole blood in K2EDTA tubes. Collaborator samples were shipped for TCRbeta analysis as frozen whole blood, isolated PBMCs, or DNA extracted from either sample type. The rearranged segments are TRBV20-1 and TRBJ1-1; TRBD1 fits 12 bases in the junction. The clonotype originates from a woman aged 55-70 years with COVID-19, enrolled during active disease. The sequenced sample was peripheral blood. The nucleotide sequence is TGCAGTGCTTGGGACAGGGGGCAGGCTTTCTTT. Its product reads: CSAWDRGQAFF.